Presented here are 26 T cell receptor beta chains from one specimen sequenced in a study of blood T cell repertoires in COVID-19. Generated by immunoSEQ multiplex PCR, the TCRdb table keeps only in-frame clones and is missing some. The sample has 20,000 to 25,000 clones; almost 85% are singletons. Source material: peripheral blood. These receptors were taken from a man in his forties or fifties with acute or convalescent COVID-19.

The gene calls are TRBV6-5 and TRBJ2-5; 7 bases are a match to TRBD2. The junction had 5 bases not matched to a gene; V was cut back by 0 bases and J by 1 base. The CDR3 extends over 16 amino acids. The germline V gene has CDR1 MNHEY and CDR2 SVGAGI. This CDR3 is CASSYSAGELQETQYF. DNA for the CDR3: TGTGCCAGCAGTTACTCGGCGGGGGAACTCCAAGAGACCCAGTACTTC.

The chain is built from TRBV30 and TRBJ2-2, with 9 nucleotides matching TRBD2. V dropped 1 base and J dropped 5; count of bases not matched to a gene: 5. From germline, CDR1 is GTSNPN and CDR2 SVGIG (reference sequence). The CDR3 consists of 15 residues. CDR3 residues: CAWSGLAVMTGELFF. In DNA form, the CDR3 reads TGTGCCTGGAGTGGACTAGCGGTCATGACCGGGGAGCTGTTTTTT.

The chain couples TRBV6-1 to TRBJ1-5; 9 bases match TRBD1. Germline V CDR1 and CDR2: MNHNS, SASEGT. With 4 bases clipped from V and 4 bases from J, the junction kept 14 bases outside the gene matches. The CDR3 loop spans 18 amino acids. In DNA form, the CDR3 reads TGTGCCAGCAGTGCTAGAAGGCTTACAGGGGGCGGTAATCAGCCCCAGCATTTT. Residues: CASSARRLTGGGNQPQHF.

The chain carries TRBV30 and TRBJ1-5; D is unresolved. Between the trimmed V and J ends, which lost 0 bases and 7 bases, there was a span of 10 bases. There are 13 residues in the CDR3. Germline CDR1 GTSNPN, CDR2 SVGIG (reference sequence). CDR3 DNA sequence: TGTGCCTGGAGTGTGGGCCCACAGCAGCCCCAGCATTTT. Translation: CAWSVGPQQPQHF.

The chain employs TRBV4-3 and TRBJ1-2; 7 bases fit TRBD1. Per the germline V gene, CDR1 is LGHNA and CDR2 is YSLEER. This CDR3 has 13 residues. V lost 3 bases to trimming and J lost 4 bases; unmatched junction nucleotides: 2. The CDR3 spells CASSHGTAYGYTF. Written as DNA, the CDR3 is TGCGCCAGCAGCCACGGGACAGCCTATGGCTACACCTTC.

V usage is TRBV6-5 and J usage is TRBJ1-4, with D tentatively TRBD1 (6 bases). The CDR3 is made up of 15 amino acids. The germline V gene encodes CDR1 MNHEY and CDR2 SVGAGI. The V and J ends lost 6 bases and 7 bases respectively, with 18 bases between them. CDR3 sequence (DNA): TGTGCCAGCAGCGATTTCAGGGGAATAGGTGAAAAACTGTTTTTT. Protein sequence: CASSDFRGIGEKLFF.

The chain recombines TRBV3-1 (or the pseudogene TRBV3-2) with TRBJ1-2, with D unresolved. CDR3 length: 11 amino acids. Trimming removed 0 bases from V and 12 bases from J, with 8 bases in between. Germline V gene lookup returns CDR1 LGHDT and CDR2 YNNKEL (reference sequence). This CDR3 reads CASSQDSGNTF. DNA for the CDR3: TGTGCCAGCAGCCAAGATTCCGGTAACACCTTC.

The J gene is TRBJ1-1, the V gene TRBV2; 11 bases align to TRBD1. The CDR3 consists of 12 residues. Unmatched junction bases numbered 6, after V lost 6 bases and J lost 12 bases. The germline CDR1 and CDR2 sequences are SNHLY and FYNNEI. This chain's CDR3 is CASRGTGGITFF. DNA for the CDR3: TGTGCCAGCAGGGGGACAGGGGGAATAACTTTCTTT. The whole variable domain, filled in from reference TRBV2 and TRBJ1-1, reads EPEVTQTPSHQVTQMGQEVILRCVPISNHLYFYWYRQILGQKVEFLVSFYNNEISEKSEIFDDQFSVERPDGSNFTLKIRSTKLEDSAMYFCASRGTGGITFFGQGTRLTVV.

In its sample, this clone was seen once. The V and J genes are TRBV7-3 and TRBJ1-5; D is perhaps TRBD1 (5 bases). The germline V gene encodes CDR1 SGHTA and CDR2 FQGTGA. V gave up 2 bases and J gave up 8 bases, with 10 bases separating them. The CDR3 extends over 13 amino acids. CDR3: CASSLVSGEPQHF. CDR3 DNA sequence: TGTGCCAGCAGCTTAGTTTCGGGGGAGCCCCAGCATTTT.

As DNA, the CDR3 is TGTGCCAGCAGCCCCCGGGCGGGAGGGAACCCCTCGGGCGAGCAGTTCTTC. Residues: CASSPRAGGNPSGEQFF. V is TRBV7-6 and J is TRBJ2-1, with 9 bases aligning to TRBD2. Per germline, CDR1 SGHVS and CDR2 FNYEAQ. Unmatched junction bases numbered 18, after V lost 5 bases and J lost 10 bases. The CDR3 has 17 amino acids.

The J gene is TRBJ2-5, the V gene TRBV30; D is unresolved. This CDR3 has 12 amino acids. The germline V gene has CDR1 GTSNPN and CDR2 SVGIG (reference sequence). The ends were cut back, 3 bases at V and 3 bases at J, with 8 bases in the middle. The CDR3 DNA follows: TGTGCCTGGAGCGTTTCAGAAGAGACCCAGTACTTC. Translation gives CAWSVSEETQYF.

Remarks on this clone: The missing conserved phenylalanine or tryptophan at the end of this CDR3 makes a read error likely. The limits of the CDR3 on the DNA are not certain, so only TCRdb's listed CDR3 is given. The CDR3 here is CASSLGTLLAL. The rearrangement uses TRBV7-9 and TRBJ1-3; the table's D call TRBD1 went unverified against the DNA. Germline V CDR1 and CDR2: SEHNR, FQNEAQ (reference sequence). The CDR3 has 11 residues if both end residues are counted.

The DNA for the CDR3 is TGCAGCGTTGATGGCAGCTATGGCTACACCTTC. Amino acid sequence: CSVDGSYGYTF. V is TRBV29-1 and J is TRBJ1-2; no definite D call. CDR1 is SQVTM and CDR2 is ANQGSEA in the germline V gene. Trimming pared 3 bases from V and 4 bases from J, leaving 6 bases between. The CDR3 has 11 amino acids.

This chain connects TRBV6-4 to TRBJ1-3; D call uncertain. The CDR3 extends over 15 amino acids. Germline CDR1 is MRHNA and CDR2 is SNTAGT. The V and J ends lost 7 bases and 0 bases respectively, with 13 bases between them. The CDR3 bases are TGTGCCAGCATTCAGGAGGTTGACTCTGGAAACACCATATATTTT. Residues: CASIQEVDSGNTIYF.

This chain connects TRBV7-8 to TRBJ2-3, with 10 bases that match TRBD1. Germline V gene lookup returns CDR1 SGHVS and CDR2 FQNEAQ. Trimming at V came to 5 bases and at J to 4 bases, leaving 12 bases not matched to a gene. The CDR3 totals 17 residues. The CDR3 protein is CASSLRAGTGVPDTQYF. The DNA of the CDR3 is TGTGCCAGCAGCCTAAGAGCCGGGACAGGGGTTCCAGATACGCAGTATTTT. The full variable domain, in which reference TRBV7-8 and TRBJ2-3 provide the parts outside the CDR3, is GAGVSQSPRYKVAKRGQDVALRCDPISGHVSLFWYQQALGQGPEFLTYFQNEAQLDKSGLPSDRFFAERPEGSVSTLKIQRTQQEDSAVYLCASSLRAGTGVPDTQYFGPGTRLTVL.

The chain is built from TRBV2 and TRBJ2-7, with TRBD2 matching over 9 bases. J gave up 6 bases and V 6 bases, and 15 bases lay outside the gene matches. The germline gives CDR1 SNHLY, CDR2 FYNNEI. The CDR3 runs to 16 residues. CDR3 DNA: TGTGCCAGCAGCCCCAATAAGGCGGGAGGGCCCGCCGAGCAGTACTTC. Amino acid sequence: CASSPNKAGGPAEQYF.

The chain recombines TRBV27 with TRBJ1-5, with D unclear. CDR1 and CDR2 from the germline V gene are MNHEY and SMNVEV (reference sequence). There are 13 residues in the CDR3. Trimming stripped 6 bases from V and 10 bases from J, with 16 bases between. The CDR3 nucleotides are TGTGCCAGCAGGTTAAATAGTGCGAGACCCCAGCATTTT. Translated, it gives CASRLNSARPQHF.

V is TRBV11-2 and J is TRBJ1-2; 7 nucleotides align to TRBD1. From germline, CDR1 is SGHAT and CDR2 FQNNGV. Unmatched junction bases numbered 5, after V lost 5 bases and J lost 8 bases. The length of the CDR3 is 12 residues. The DNA of the CDR3 is TGTGCCAGCAGCGCGACAGGGAGCGGCTACACCTTC. As protein: CASSATGSGYTF.

The chain joins TRBV15 to TRBJ1-4; 7 bases are shared with TRBD1. The V segment lost 3 bases and the J segment 5 bases; nucleotides outside the gene matches: 6. Germline V gene data show CDR1 as LNHNV and CDR2 as YYDKDF (reference sequence). CDR3 length: 15 amino acids. The CDR3 region is CATSRQGRGNEKLFF. CDR3 coding DNA: TGTGCCACCAGCAGGCAGGGCAGGGGGAATGAAAAACTGTTTTTT.

CDR3 sequence (DNA): TGCGCCAGCAGCTTGGATCCCGGGACTGCGAACACCGGGGAGCTGTTTTTT. This sequence encodes CASSLDPGTANTGELFF. V usage is TRBV5-1 and J usage is TRBJ2-2; a weak D match, TRBD2 (6 bases). Germline V CDR1 and CDR2: SGHRS, YFSETQ. The CDR3 extends over 17 amino acids. V lost 0 bases, J lost 0 bases, and 12 bases lay in between. Complete variable domain (other parts from reference TRBV5-1 and TRBJ2-2): KAGVTQTPRYLIKTRGQQVTLSCSPISGHRSVSWYQQTPGQGLQFLFEYFSETQRNKGNFPGRFSGRQFSNSRSEMNVSTLELGDSALYLCASSLDPGTANTGELFFGEGSRLTVL.

V gene TRBV3-1 (or the pseudogene TRBV3-2) combines with J gene TRBJ1-2, with 8 bases identical to TRBD1. The V gene's germline CDR1 is LGHDT and CDR2 YNNKEL (reference sequence). The CDR3 extends over 17 amino acids. The J segment lost 8 bases and the V segment lost 2 bases, leaving 16 bases of the junction unmatched. This chain's CDR3 is CASSQKIPGGGSRGYTF. CDR3 bases: TGTGCCAGCAGCCAAAAAATACCAGGGGGCGGTTCGCGCGGCTACACCTTC.

V gene TRBV5-8 combines with J gene TRBJ1-2; 8 bases match TRBD1. V trimming: 4 bases; J trimming: 8 bases; junction bases outside the gene matches: 13. CDR3 length: 15 residues. The germline gives CDR1 SGHTS, CDR2 YDEGEE. The CDR3 protein is CASSHGITGGGGYTF. In DNA, the CDR3 is TGTGCCAGCAGCCACGGGATAACAGGGGGAGGCGGCTACACCTTC.

This chain uses TRBV6-5 with TRBJ2-2; TRBD2 matches 9 bases. V lost 8 bases and J lost 5; bases outside the gene matches: 6. CDR1 and CDR2 from the germline V gene are MNHEY and SVGAGI. The CDR3 length is 14 residues. CDR3 region: CASGGLAVTGELFF. In DNA form, the CDR3 reads TGTGCCAGCGGGGGACTAGCAGTAACCGGGGAGCTGTTTTTT.

This clone was counted between two and nine times. This chain joins TRBV4-1 and TRBJ1-6; D ambiguous. V lost 3 bases to trimming and J lost 3 bases, with 6 bases between them. The CDR3 totals 14 residues. Germline values: CDR1 MGHRA, CDR2 YSYEKL. The CDR3 loop is CASSQGSYNSPLHF. The DNA of the CDR3 is TGCGCCAGCAGCCAGGGGAGCTATAATTCACCCCTCCACTTT.

The chain recombines TRBV5-1 with TRBJ2-2; a weak D match, TRBD1 (6 bases). Trimming pared 4 bases from V and 5 bases from J, leaving 12 bases between. CDR3 length: 14 residues. Per germline, CDR1 SGHRS and CDR2 YFSETQ. The CDR3 protein is CASSQQGRTGELFF. CDR3 DNA sequence: TGCGCCAGCAGCCAGCAGGGGCGGACCGGGGAGCTGTTTTTT.

The rearrangement links TRBV24-1 to TRBJ2-7; no clear D. Germline loops: CDR1 KGHDR, CDR2 SFDVKD. This CDR3 is built from 13 residues. The germline V and J ends were trimmed by 6 bases and 0 bases, with 8 bases remaining between them. The CDR3 DNA follows: TGTGCCACCAGTTCCGATAGCTCCTACGAGCAGTACTTC. It specifies CATSSDSSYEQYF.